Following are 10 T cell receptor beta chains from one sample sequenced in a study of blood T cell repertoires in COVID-19. Repertoires were generated with immunoSEQ multiplex PCR, while TCRdb's copy carries only in-frame clones and drops some. The sample lists over 350,000 clones, more than 70% seen once, with more than 1% in the top ten. The sample comprised PBMCs or T cells enriched from blood (not recorded which). Receptors were obtained from a woman younger than 30 who had recovered from COVID-19.

The chain recombines TRBV2 with TRBJ1-2; 9 nucleotides match TRBD1. The germline CDR1 and CDR2 sequences are SNHLY and FYNNEI. With V trimmed by 7 bases and J by 5 bases, 8 bases remained unmatched. The CDR3 length is 14 residues. The CDR3 spells CASNRDRADYGYTF. The DNA for the CDR3 is TGTGCCAGCAATCGGGACAGGGCGGATTATGGCTACACCTTC.

The count of this clone is one. The chain carries TRBV7-9 and TRBJ2-5; 7 nucleotides line up with TRBD1. The CDR3 is 16 residues long. The V gene end was trimmed by 0 bases and the J gene end by 0 bases; junction bases not matched to a gene: 4. Germline assignment: CDR1 SEHNR and CDR2 FQNEAQ (reference sequence). CDR3 in amino acids: CASSLAGGPYQETQYF. CDR3 nucleotides: TGTGCCAGCAGCTTAGCAGGGGGCCCGTACCAAGAGACCCAGTACTTC.

This chain connects TRBV6-5 to TRBJ1-6; a possible D gene is TRBD1 (6 bases). The ends were cut back, 6 bases at V and 6 bases at J, with 12 bases in the middle. Germline V CDR1 and CDR2: MNHEY, SVGAGI. The CDR3 extends over 14 amino acids. DNA for the CDR3: TGTGCCAGCAGCACAGGGTCCGGTAATTCACCCCTCCACTTT. It yields the protein CASSTGSGNSPLHF.

The chain combines TRBV28 with TRBJ1-1; D not resolved. The V end lost 3 bases, the J end lost 3 bases, and 8 bases lay between the germline ends. This CDR3 comprises 13 residues. CDR1 is MDHEN, CDR2 SYDVKM, per germline. The chain's CDR3 is CASSFPKYTEAFF. Written as DNA, the CDR3 is TGTGCCAGCAGTTTCCCAAAATACACTGAAGCTTTCTTT.

The rearrangement joins TRBV7-2 to TRBJ1-1; the D is unclear. Trimming took off 5 bases at V and 0 bases at J, with 13 bases between the two ends. This CDR3 comprises 15 residues. Germline V gene lookup returns CDR1 SGHTA and CDR2 FQGNSA. The CDR3 sequence: CASSPRVAVNTEAFF. CDR3 in DNA: TGTGCCAGCAGCCCCCGGGTGGCGGTGAACACTGAAGCTTTCTTT.

The V gene is TRBV6-5, the J gene TRBJ1-2, with TRBD1 as a possible D gene (5 bases). Germline assignment: CDR1 MNHEY and CDR2 SVGAGI. This CDR3 has 15 amino acids. With 6 bases removed from V and 5 bases from J, the gap between germline ends came to 19 bases. The CDR3 loop is CASSISGTVTYGYTF. The CDR3 DNA follows: TGTGCCAGCAGCATAAGCGGGACTGTTACTTATGGCTACACCTTC.

The V gene is TRBV5-1, the J gene TRBJ1-2; D unclear. Germline lookup yields CDR1 SGHRS and CDR2 YFSETQ. The length of the CDR3 is 14 residues. Trimming pared 5 bases from V and 6 bases from J, leaving 17 bases between. The CDR3 bases are TGCGCCAGCAGTATCGGCCTAAAGGAGGATGGCTACACCTTC. Encoded protein: CASSIGLKEDGYTF. The variable domain in full, with the rest retrieved from reference TRBV5-1 and TRBJ1-2, is KAGVTQTPRYLIKTRGQQVTLSCSPISGHRSVSWYQQTPGQGLQFLFEYFSETQRNKGNFPGRFSGRQFSNSRSEMNVSTLELGDSALYLCASSIGLKEDGYTFGSGTRLTVV.

The chain links TRBV6-5 to TRBJ1-6; D remains unclear. Germline CDR1 MNHEY, CDR2 SVGAGI. This CDR3 has 15 amino acids. The V gene lost 4 bases and the J gene lost 12 bases, with 19 bases spanning the gap. CDR3 in DNA: TGTGCCAGCAGTTTCACCCCATCACCTTTAGAACCCCTCCACTTT. Protein sequence: CASSFTPSPLEPLHF.

Only a few counts were recorded for this clone. This chain links TRBV2 with TRBJ1-5; D unresolved. V was cut by 4 bases and J by 0 bases, with 4 bases left in between. Germline CDR1 reads SNHLY; CDR2 reads FYNNEI. CDR3 length equals 13 residues. The CDR3 is CASSVNSNQPQHF. CDR3 bases: TGTGCCAGCAGTGTCAATAGCAATCAGCCCCAGCATTTT.

This chain uses TRBV13 with TRBJ1-5, with D unresolved. The V gene's germline CDR1 is PRHDT and CDR2 FYEKMQ (reference sequence). Trimming pared 0 bases from V and 7 bases from J, leaving 16 bases between. The CDR3 consists of 16 residues. CDR3 coding DNA: TGTGCCAGCAGCTTAGGAGTCACGGAGGGCGGACAGCCCCAGCATTTT. This sequence encodes CASSLGVTEGGQPQHF.